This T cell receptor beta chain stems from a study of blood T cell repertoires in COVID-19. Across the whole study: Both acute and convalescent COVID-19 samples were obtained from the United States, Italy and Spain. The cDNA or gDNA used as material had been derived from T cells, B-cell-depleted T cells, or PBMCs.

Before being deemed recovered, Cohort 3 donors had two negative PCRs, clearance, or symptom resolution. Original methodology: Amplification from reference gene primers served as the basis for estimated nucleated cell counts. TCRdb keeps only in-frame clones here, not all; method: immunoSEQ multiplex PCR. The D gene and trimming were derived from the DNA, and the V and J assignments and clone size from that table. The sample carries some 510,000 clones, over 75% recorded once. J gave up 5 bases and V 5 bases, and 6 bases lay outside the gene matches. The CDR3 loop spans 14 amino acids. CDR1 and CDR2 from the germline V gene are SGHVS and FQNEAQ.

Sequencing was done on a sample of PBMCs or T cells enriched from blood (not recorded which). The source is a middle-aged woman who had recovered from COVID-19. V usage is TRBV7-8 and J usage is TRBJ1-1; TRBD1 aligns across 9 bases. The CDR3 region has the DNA TGTGCCAGCAGCCCAAGGGACAGGGTGACTGAAGCTTTCTTT. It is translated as CASSPRDRVTEAFF.